This T cell receptor (beta chain) was found in a study of monozygotic twins with inflammatory bowel disease. A roughly 2.5 ml blood sample was drawn per donor. Total RNA from whole blood was isolated with no T cell sorting. Concerning this clonotype itself: What it binds is not known.

Overall study findings and caveats: The results supported no single strong signal or clonotype associated with IBD.

This CDR3 has 12 amino acids. Per the germline V gene, CDR1 is MNHNY and CDR2 is SVGAGI (reference sequence). Template switching introduced UMIs that contain a 6-nucleotide sample barcode. Reanalyzing the 5' RACE reads, TCRdb keeps one entry per CDR3 protein, without DNA. The table lists some 440,000 distinct CDR3 sequences. The sequenced sample consisted of blood. This sequence joins TRBV6-6 and TRBJ2-5; TCRdb selects TRBD2, and the lack of DNA leaves this call unchecked. The receptor was isolated from a human donor with ulcerative colitis or Crohn's disease, or a healthy co-twin of an affected twin (not recorded which). This chain's CDR3 is CASNLASETQYF.